Below, one TCR beta chain is given with its context. This sample stems from a study of blood T cell repertoires in COVID-19. Study as a whole: Spain, Italy and the United States supplied samples that represented acute and convalescent COVID-19. The cDNA or gDNA used as material had been derived from T cells, B-cell-depleted T cells, or PBMCs.

Authors' analysis steps: Using reference gene primer amplification, nucleated cell counts were estimated. Repertoires were generated with immunoSEQ multiplex PCR, while TCRdb's copy carries only in-frame clones and drops some. Clone size and V and J calls were adopted from that table, with D and trimming inferred from the DNA. The sample lists under 250,000 clones, about four fifths seen once, with about 8.9% in the top ten. This clonotype originated in a man aged 80 or over with acute or convalescent COVID-19. The sample consisted of peripheral blood.

Here the CDR3 reads CASSLIPGTNSYEQYF. As DNA, the CDR3 is TGTGCCAGTAGTTTGATTCCCGGGACAAATTCCTACGAGCAGTACTTC. The chain uses TRBV19 and TRBJ2-7, with TRBD1 as a possible D gene (6 bases). V lost 5 bases and J lost 1, with 18 bases in between. The CDR3 sequence is 16 residues long. Germline V gene sequence: CDR1 LNHDA, CDR2 SQIVND (reference sequence).